This TCR beta chain was retrieved from a study of OX40 agonist ivuxolimab in advanced cancers. About the study: Melanoma, hepatocellular carcinoma, head and neck or renal cell cancer occurred in dose-escalation patients.

Anyone with autoimmune disease history or systemic immunosuppression was excluded. The data were produced by immunoSEQ multiplex PCR, yet TCRdb's version contains in-frame clones alone and is incomplete. This table holds roughly 89,000 clones, approximately 79% found once. The V end was cut by 2 bases, the J end by 6 bases, with 11 bases between. The germline gives CDR1 ENHRY, CDR2 SYGVKD. The CDR3 sequence is 14 residues long. Of note for this clone: Its matching antigen is unknown.

Study-level points and caveats: Among the least clonally expanded were partial responders at 0.1-3.0 mg/kg.

The TCR originated in an adult with an advanced solid tumor such as melanoma, head and neck, liver or kidney cancer. J is TRBJ1-5 and V is TRBV10-3; D may be TRBD1 (5 bases). The starting material was CD4+ or CD8+ T cells sorted from blood, obtained in a trial of the OX40 agonist ivuxolimab. The chain's CDR3 is CAISERGRVQPQHF. The CDR3 nucleotides are TGTGCCATCAGTGAGCGGGGGAGAGTTCAGCCCCAGCATTTT.